The 20 T cell receptor beta chains below all came from one sample that was sequenced in a study of T cell clonotyping in hematopoietic cell transplantation. Here immunoSEQ multiplex PCR was the method, and the copy in TCRdb shows in-frame clones only, minus some. The repertoire includes 9,500 or so clones, around four fifths of them detected once, and under 9% sits in the top ten. This material consisted of PBMCs, taken 30 days after allogeneic stem cell transplant. These receptors came from a female patient in her forties or fifties who had an allogeneic stem cell transplant from a related donor, so T cells may come from the graft donor. Some clones in this sample may be carry-over from other donors' samples.

The V call is TRBV6-4, the J call TRBJ2-3; perhaps D is TRBD1 or TRBD2 (6 bases each). Germline-derived CDR1 and CDR2 are MRHNA and SNTAGT. V lost 10 bases and J 4 bases, leaving 18 bases between the germline ends. The CDR3 sequence is 14 residues long. Written as DNA, the CDR3 is TGTGCCACCTCCCCCGAGGGGGAGGCAGATACGCAGTATTTT. As protein: CATSPEGEADTQYF.

The V call is TRBV2, the J call TRBJ1-1; D is unclear. Per the germline V gene, CDR1 is SNHLY and CDR2 is FYNNEI. V lost 0 bases to trimming and J lost 1 base, with 3 bases between them. CDR3 length: 13 residues. The CDR3 loop reads CASSEARNTEAFF. Here the CDR3 DNA reads TGTGCCAGCAGTGAAGCCAGGAACACTGAAGCTTTCTTT.

This clone came up a few times. This chain links TRBV30 with TRBJ1-1; the match to TRBD1 covers 8 bases. Germline loops: CDR1 GTSNPN, CDR2 SVGIG (reference sequence). The CDR3 spans 16 residues. The J segment lost 0 bases and the V segment lost 4 bases, leaving 10 bases of the junction unmatched. CDR3 nucleotides: TGTGCCTGGATCCCTCCTCCGGGACAGGTGAACACTGAAGCTTTCTTT. It is translated as CAWIPPPGQVNTEAFF. Together with reference TRBV30 and TRBJ1-1, the CDR3 gives the full variable domain: SQTIHQWPATLVQPVGSPLSLECTVEGTSNPNLYWYRQAAGRGLQLLFYSVGIGQISSEVPQNLSASRPQDRQFILSSKKLLLSDSGFYLCAWIPPPGQVNTEAFFGQGTRLTVV.

Details on this clone: The same CDR3 arises from other DNA sequences in this sample as well. The chain recombines TRBV11-3 with TRBJ2-3; the D is unclear. Germline lookup yields CDR1 SGHNT and CDR2 YENEEA. This CDR3 comprises 14 residues. Trimming took off 2 bases at V and 4 bases at J, with 10 bases between the two ends. CDR3 bases: TGTGCCAGCAGCTTAAGGGCGAGTCCAGATACGCAGTATTTT. Its protein is CASSLRASPDTQYF.

This rearrangement joins TRBV7-2 to TRBJ1-4; maybe TRBD1 (5 bases). This CDR3 has 15 residues. V lost 1 base and J 5 bases, leaving 11 bases between the germline ends. The germline V gene has CDR1 SGHTA and CDR2 FQGNSA. In DNA, the CDR3 is TGTGCCAGCAGCTTAGGCCGGGGGTTGAATGAAAAACTGTTTTTT. This gives the protein CASSLGRGLNEKLFF.

This chain connects TRBV27 to TRBJ2-7; D is ambiguous. The V gene's germline CDR1 is MNHEY and CDR2 SMNVEV (reference sequence). V lost 3 bases and J lost 5, with 11 bases in between. The CDR3 spans 13 residues. In nucleotides, the CDR3 is TGTGCCAGCAGTTTTACCAGGATGGACGAGCAGTACTTC. Amino acids: CASSFTRMDEQYF.

J is TRBJ1-3 and V is TRBV2, with no clear D. Germline CDR1 and CDR2: SNHLY and FYNNEI. The CDR3 consists of 15 residues. Deletions cut 7 bases from V and 1 base from J, with 14 bases between. In DNA form, the CDR3 reads TGTGCCAGCATACCTACCTTGAAATCTGGAAACACCATATATTTT. It yields the protein CASIPTLKSGNTIYF.

The rearrangement links TRBV9 to TRBJ1-4, with 8 bases aligning to TRBD1. The CDR3 totals 15 residues. Germline V gene data show CDR1 as SGDLS and CDR2 as YYNGEE. Trimming cost V 3 bases and J 3 bases; bases outside gene matches: 4. The chain's CDR3 is CASSEATGANEKLFF. The CDR3 DNA sequence: TGTGCCAGCAGCGAAGCGACAGGGGCTAATGAAAAACTGTTTTTT.

V gene TRBV4-1 combines with J gene TRBJ1-5, with D possibly TRBD1 on 5 matching bases. The CDR3 is 15 amino acids. The V end lost 4 bases, the J end lost 3 bases, and 13 bases lay between the germline ends. The germline V gene encodes CDR1 MGHRA and CDR2 YSYEKL. The CDR3 reads CASSLSIGVNQPQHF. CDR3 nucleotides: TGCGCCAGCAGCCTCAGCATAGGGGTCAATCAGCCCCAGCATTTT.

The chain recombines TRBV11-1 with TRBJ2-5; 7 positions match TRBD1. The CDR3 totals 17 residues. CDR1 and CDR2 (germline): SGHAT, FQDESV (reference sequence). Trimming removed 5 bases from V and 5 bases from J; junction bases left unmatched: 17. The CDR3 bases are TGTGCCAGCAGCCCGACAGGGTTTACGGCACTGCTTGAGACCCAGTACTTC. Translated: CASSPTGFTALLETQYF.

In this sample, this clone is medium-sized. The chain links TRBV4-3 to TRBJ1-3, with D unclear. CDR1 LGHNA and CDR2 YSLEER come from the germline V gene. This CDR3 has 14 amino acids. Deletions cut 1 base from V and 4 bases from J, with 8 bases between. CDR3 protein: CASSQGAGGNTIYF. In DNA, the CDR3 is TGCGCCAGCAGCCAAGGGGCAGGAGGAAACACCATATATTTT.

This chain links TRBV29-1 with TRBJ2-4; perhaps TRBD1 as D (6 bases). Germline V gene data show CDR1 as SQVTM and CDR2 as ANQGSEA. The CDR3 runs to 12 residues. Trimming removed 6 bases from V and 8 bases from J, with 14 bases in between. CDR3 sequence reads: CSVALQGHIQYF. CDR3 nucleotide sequence: TGCAGCGTGGCACTACAGGGTCACATTCAGTACTTC.

The chain joins TRBV7-9 to TRBJ2-7; 8 bases are a match to TRBD2. The V and J ends lost 6 bases and 4 bases, in that order; junction bases with no gene match: 11. The CDR3 is 15 residues long. CDR1 and CDR2 from the germline V gene are SEHNR and FQNEAQ (reference sequence). CDR3 in amino acids: CASRLPGAGEYEQYF. DNA of the CDR3: TGTGCCAGCAGGCTACCGGGAGCGGGGGAGTACGAGCAGTACTTC.

This chain joins TRBV4-1 and TRBJ1-1, with D tentatively TRBD1 (6 bases). The V end lost 6 bases, the J end lost 6 bases, and 23 bases lay between the germline ends. Germline CDR1 MGHRA, CDR2 YSYEKL. This CDR3 spans 16 amino acids. CDR3 coding DNA: TGCGCCAGCAGTAGGGGGGGTTTCGCAGGGCCCCCTGAAGCTTTCTTT. Translating gives CASSRGGFAGPPEAFF.

This chain uses TRBV7-2 with TRBJ2-6; D is ambiguous. From germline, CDR1 is SGHTA and CDR2 FQGNSA. The CDR3 sequence is 14 residues long. V was pared by 2 bases and J by 0 bases, with 2 bases between. DNA of the CDR3: TGTGCCAGCAGCTTAAGCTCTGGGGCCAACGTCCTGACTTTC. Its protein product is CASSLSSGANVLTF.

The chain uses TRBV11-2 and TRBJ2-1; no definite D call. CDR1 and CDR2 (germline): SGHAT, FQNNGV. V lost 2 bases to trimming and J lost 7 bases, with 21 bases between them. The CDR3 consists of 17 residues. The CDR3 protein is CASSLSFDLKPRNEQFF. CDR3 bases: TGTGCCAGCAGCTTAAGTTTCGACTTAAAGCCCCGGAATGAGCAGTTCTTC. Together with reference TRBV11-2 and TRBJ2-1, the CDR3 gives the full variable domain: EAGVAQSPRYKIIEKRQSVAFWCNPISGHATLYWYQQILGQGPKLLIQFQNNGVVDDSQLPKDRFSAERLKGVDSTLKIQPAKLEDSAVYLCASSLSFDLKPRNEQFFGPGTRLTVL.

This clone was seen only a few times. V usage is TRBV19 and J usage is TRBJ1-2; no definite D call. The CDR3 contains 14 residues. The germline V and J ends were trimmed by 0 bases and 8 bases, with 13 bases remaining between them. Germline V gene data show CDR1 as LNHDA and CDR2 as SQIVND (reference sequence). The CDR3 is CASSIDLQAQGYTF. CDR3 DNA: TGTGCCAGTAGTATAGATCTGCAGGCGCAAGGCTACACCTTC.

The chain recombines TRBV19 with TRBJ2-5; tentative D call: TRBD1 (6 bases). V lost 6 bases, J lost 1 base, and 12 bases lay in between. This CDR3 comprises 14 residues. CDR1 LNHDA and CDR2 SQIVND come from the germline V gene (reference sequence). The CDR3 is CASSLPDSQETQYF. As DNA, the CDR3 is TGTGCCAGTAGCCTTCCGGACAGCCAAGAGACCCAGTACTTC.

The chain joins TRBV11-3 to TRBJ2-1; TRBD2 agrees at 7 bases. Germline CDR1 reads SGHNT; CDR2 reads YENEEA. The CDR3 contains 14 residues. V shed 10 bases, J shed 7 bases, and the junction held 13 bases outside the gene matches. The CDR3: CATRRTRKSNEQFF. The CDR3 region has the DNA TGTGCCACCCGGCGGACTAGGAAAAGTAATGAGCAGTTCTTC.

CDR3 loop: CASSGQGAEKLFF. The CDR3 DNA is TGTGCCAGCAGCGGACAGGGGGCTGAAAAACTGTTTTTT. The rearrangement joins TRBV27 to TRBJ1-4; 11 nucleotides match TRBD1. With 6 bases clipped from V and 7 bases from J, the junction kept 1 base outside the gene matches. The CDR3 totals 13 residues. From germline, CDR1 is MNHEY and CDR2 SMNVEV (reference sequence).